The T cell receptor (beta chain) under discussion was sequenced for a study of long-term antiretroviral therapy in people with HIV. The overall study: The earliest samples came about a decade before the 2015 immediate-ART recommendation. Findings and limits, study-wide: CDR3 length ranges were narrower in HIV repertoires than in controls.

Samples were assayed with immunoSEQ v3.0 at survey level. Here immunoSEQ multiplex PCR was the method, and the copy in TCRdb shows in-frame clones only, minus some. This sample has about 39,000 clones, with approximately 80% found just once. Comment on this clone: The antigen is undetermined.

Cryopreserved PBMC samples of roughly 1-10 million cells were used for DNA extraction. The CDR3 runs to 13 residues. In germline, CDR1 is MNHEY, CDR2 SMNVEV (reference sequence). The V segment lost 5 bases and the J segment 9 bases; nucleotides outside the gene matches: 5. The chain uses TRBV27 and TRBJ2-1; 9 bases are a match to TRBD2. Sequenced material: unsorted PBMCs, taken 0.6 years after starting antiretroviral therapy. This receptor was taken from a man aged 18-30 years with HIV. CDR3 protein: CASSPAGGGEQFF. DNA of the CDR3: TGTGCCAGCAGTCCGGCGGGAGGGGGTGAGCAGTTCTTC.